What follows are 7 T cell receptor beta chains derived from one specimen sequenced in a study of a mutant IDH1 vaccine in newly diagnosed glioma. Assay used: immunoSEQ multiplex PCR; TCRdb lists only in-frame clones, some missing. The sample holds tens of thousands of clones, about four fifths seen once. The sample's time point: week 11, during vaccination. Doses of 300 ug of mutant IDH1 20-mer peptide were given with topical imiquimod. Their antigens remain unidentified. Sequences were derived from PBMCs, sampled from a glioma patient whose treatment included an IDH1 peptide vaccine. All receptors come from a man aged 35-49 years with glioma.

J is TRBJ1-2 and V is TRBV18; D is possibly TRBD1 (6 bases). Germline V gene sequence: CDR1 KGHSH, CDR2 LQKENI. This CDR3 is built from 15 residues. Trimming removed 0 bases at V and 4 bases at J, with 12 bases between. The DNA for the CDR3 is TGTGCCAGCTCACCACCGAGTCAGGGGAGCTATGGCTACACCTTC. It codes for CASSPPSQGSYGYTF.

The CDR3 spells CASRRDRFLAGGGELFF. DNA for the CDR3: TGTGCCAGTAGGAGGGACAGGTTTTTAGCGGGAGGCGGGGAGCTGTTTTTT. V usage is TRBV19 and J usage is TRBJ2-2, with 10 bases aligning to TRBD2. The CDR3 consists of 17 residues. V was clipped by 6 bases and J by 7 bases; unmatched bases: 14. Germline assignment: CDR1 LNHDA and CDR2 SQIVND (reference sequence).

In its sample, this clone was seen a few times. This chain connects TRBV11-2 to TRBJ2-3; 8 positions agree with TRBD1. Trimming cost V 5 bases and J 9 bases; bases outside gene matches: 10. The CDR3 sequence is 14 residues long. Looked up from germline, CDR1 is SGHAT and CDR2 is FQNNGV. CDR3 sequence: CASSTRQGLGTQYF. Here the CDR3 DNA reads TGTGCCAGCAGCACACGACAGGGGTTGGGGACGCAGTATTTT. The full variable domain, its missing parts supplied by reference TRBV11-2 and TRBJ2-3, is EAGVAQSPRYKIIEKRQSVAFWCNPISGHATLYWYQQILGQGPKLLIQFQNNGVVDDSQLPKDRFSAERLKGVDSTLKIQPAKLEDSAVYLCASSTRQGLGTQYFGPGTRLTVL.

The gene calls are TRBV6-5 and TRBJ2-7; D is possibly TRBD2 (7 bases). Germline V lookup: CDR1 MNHEY, CDR2 SVGAGI. V was cut by 6 bases and J by 2 bases, with 17 bases left in between. The CDR3 length is 15 residues. The CDR3 DNA follows: TGTGCCAGCAGGTTCGGGGCGGGGGCAACCTACGAGCAGTACTTC. It codes for CASRFGAGATYEQYF.

The chain recombines TRBV15 with TRBJ2-1, with 7 bases lining up with TRBD2. The CDR3 extends over 14 amino acids. Germline V gene data show CDR1 as LNHNV and CDR2 as YYDKDF (reference sequence). J was trimmed by 0 bases and V by 8 bases; bases with no gene match: 4. In DNA form, the CDR3 reads TGTGCCACCGGGGGGGGTGGCTCCTACAATGAGCAGTTCTTC. It is translated as CATGGGGSYNEQFF.

V gene TRBV7-7 combines with J gene TRBJ2-1, with 9 bases matching TRBD2. This CDR3 has 15 residues. Trimming took 5 bases from V and 4 from J; bases not matched to a gene: 6. Germline CDR1 SSHAT, CDR2 FNYEAQ (reference sequence). CDR3 loop: CASSETSGQYNEQFF. CDR3 nucleotide sequence: TGTGCCAGCAGCGAGACTAGCGGCCAGTACAATGAGCAGTTCTTC.

The V gene is TRBV6-1, the J gene TRBJ2-2; D remains unclear. The CDR3 covers 13 residues. Germline V gene data show CDR1 as MNHNS and CDR2 as SASEGT. Trimming removed 3 bases at V and 5 bases at J, with 7 bases between. In nucleotides, the CDR3 is TGTGCCAGCAGTGAGGCAGAGACCGGGGAGCTGTTTTTT. Protein product: CASSEAETGELFF.